A single T cell receptor (beta chain) is shown here with its context. Its antigen is still unknown. These data come from a study of response to subunit inactivated influenza vaccine. Study-wide results and caveats: Each seasonal influenza vaccination, the authors suggested, recruits few new T cells.

TCRdb analysed the RT-PCR reads with MiXCR anew, one entry per CDR3 protein. The sample shows 300,000 to 350,000 distinct CDR3 sequences, 21% of them seen only once. This CDR3 contains 14 residues. V lost 2 bases and J 1 base, leaving 11 bases between the germline ends. The germline V gene encodes CDR1 SQVTM and CDR2 ANQGSEA. This rearrangement joins TRBV29-1 to TRBJ1-1; D call uncertain. The TCR originated in a man between 50 and 70 years old who received an inactivated influenza vaccine. The material was PBMCs from blood, obtained 21 months after vaccination. The CDR3 protein is CSVEPNGANTEAFF. Written as DNA, the CDR3 is TGCAGCGTTGAACCGAATGGCGCGAACACTGAAGCTTTCTTT.